The table lists the clone carrying this T cell receptor (beta chain) with a few counts. Its antigen is unknown. This record comes from a study of post-analysis software for immune sequencing data. Overall study context: Disease trajectories encompassed relapsing-remitting, secondary progressive and progressive-relapsing multiple sclerosis. Study results and caveats: Compared with controls, patients had more of five TRBV segments, including TRBV5-6, TRBV5-1 and TRBV20-1. The authors found that F measure strongly co-clustered same-batch samples. Compared with controls, patients showed significantly lower normalized Chao1 diversity.

Included in the TCR beta cDNA libraries were unique molecular identifiers. TCRdb recomputed calls from the PCR reads with MiXCR, one row per CDR3 protein. The repertoire holds some 700,000 distinct CDR3 sequences, with approximately 60% as singletons. Germline trimming cut 4 bases from V and 7 bases from J; bases unmatched to any gene: 3. Germline loops: CDR1 LGHDT, CDR2 YNNKEL (reference sequence). This CDR3 is built from 13 residues. The clonotype comes from a girl aged 2 to 10 with multiple sclerosis. The V call is TRBV3-1, the J call TRBJ1-1; 10 nucleotides agree with TRBD1. The sequenced sample was blood. The CDR3 protein is CASSPTGGDEAFF. The CDR3 coding sequence is TGTGCCAGCAGCCCGACAGGGGGCGATGAAGCTTTCTTT.